Sequencing of this T cell receptor beta chain was carried out in a study of blood T cell repertoires in COVID-19. The V segment lost 1 base and the J segment 1 base; nucleotides outside the gene matches: 6. The CDR3 loop spans 16 amino acids. The germline CDR1 and CDR2 sequences are LGHDT and YNNKEL (reference sequence). In the source study's methods: How many nucleated cells were present was estimated from reference gene primer amplification. Profiling relied on immunoSEQ multiplex PCR, and the TCRdb table lists in-frame clones only, not all of them. V, J and clone size derive from that table, while D and trimming were established from the DNA sequence. The data hold about 360,000 clones, with more than 75% observed a single time.

This chain connects TRBV3-1 (or the pseudogene TRBV3-2) to TRBJ2-7; 8 bases align to TRBD1. This receptor was taken from a human donor with acute or convalescent COVID-19. The donor label of this sample is uncertain. Sequencing used peripheral blood. The CDR3 loop reads CASSQGQGSWSYEQYF. In DNA form, the CDR3 reads TGTGCCAGCAGCCAAGGACAGGGGTCGTGGTCCTACGAGCAGTACTTC.